The 19 T cell receptor beta chains in this list originate from one sample, sequenced in a study of CD8 T cells in ankylosing spondylitis. TCRdb redid the calling of the 5' RACE reads with MiXCR, one entry per CDR3 protein. The sample consists of some 120,000 distinct CDR3 sequences, roughly 15% of them appearing once. Sequencing used blood, either unsorted or a sorted T cell fraction (not recorded which). The receptors derive from a female donor with ankylosing spondylitis or in good health (not recorded which).

This clonotype was seen only a few times. This chain uses TRBV5-5 with TRBJ2-3; 10 bases agree with TRBD1. V gave up 4 bases and J gave up 1 base; unmatched junction bases: 6. Germline V gene data show CDR1 as SGHKS and CDR2 as YYEKEE (reference sequence). The CDR3 totals 16 residues. CDR3 DNA: TGTGCCAGCAGCAATTCCGGGACAGGGGGCACAGATACGCAGTATTTT. The encoded protein is CASSNSGTGGTDTQYF.

This clonotype occurred a few times. The V gene is TRBV20-1, the J gene TRBJ2-7; 7 nucleotides match TRBD1. CDR3 size: 14 residues. V dropped 3 bases and J dropped 2; count of bases not matched to a gene: 7. Germline CDR1 DFQATT, CDR2 SNEGSKA (reference sequence). The CDR3 is CSASTGTATYEQYF. The CDR3 region has the DNA TGCAGTGCTAGTACCGGGACAGCTACCTACGAGCAGTACTTC.

This clonotype has more than one count but fewer than ten. The rearrangement joins TRBV21-1 to TRBJ2-2. TRBV21-1 is annotated as a pseudogene. This CDR3 comprises 11 residues. The CDR3 loop is CASKYTGELFF. DNA of the CDR3: TGTGCCAGCAAATACACCGGGGAGCTGTTTTTT.

This clonotype occurred a few times. This chain links TRBV5-1 with TRBJ2-2; no clear D. The CDR3 has 16 residues. With 0 bases removed from V and 4 bases from J, the gap between germline ends came to 13 bases. The germline CDR1 and CDR2 sequences are SGHRS and YFSETQ. The CDR3 bases are TGCGCCAGCAGCTTGGATGTCCGACGAAGCACCGGGGAGCTGTTTTTT. This sequence encodes CASSLDVRRSTGELFF.

This clonotype was observed many times. V usage is TRBV12-3 or TRBV12-4 and J usage is TRBJ1-2; TRBD1 is a possible D gene (6 bases). The CDR3 totals 13 residues. V shed 4 bases and J shed 4 bases, with 10 bases lying between them. CDR3 sequence (DNA): TGTGCCAGCAGTTGGACAGTTTCCTATGGCTACACCTTC. It translates to CASSWTVSYGYTF.

There are many counts of this clonotype. A junction end diverges from the germline sequence, so it may reflect a read error. The rearrangement uses TRBV5-1 and TRBJ2-7; 9 bases match TRBD1. Germline values: CDR1 SGHRS, CDR2 YFSETQ. The CDR3 length is 12 residues. CDR3 in amino acids: CASSWGQGEVHF. The CDR3 DNA follows: TGCGCCAGCAGCTGGGGACAGGGAGAAGTCCACTTC. The whole variable domain, remainder taken from reference TRBV5-1 and TRBJ2-7, is KAGVTQTPRYLIKTRGQQVTLSCSPISGHRSVSWYQQTPGQGLQFLFEYFSETQRNKGNFPGRFSGRQFSNSRSEMNVSTLELGDSALYLCASSWGQGEVHFGPGTRLTVT.

This clonotype has a count of ten or more. CDR3 bases: TGTGCCAGCAGTCTACCCAATAATTCACCCCTCCACTTT. The encoded protein is CASSLPNNSPLHF. The chain has TRBV12-3 or TRBV12-4 and TRBJ1-6; no clear D gene. CDR3 length: 13 amino acids. V was clipped by 5 bases and J by 5 bases, with 7 bases between them.

This clonotype was picked up many times. V gene TRBV12-3 or TRBV12-4 combines with J gene TRBJ1-1, with D unresolved. The V gene lost 3 bases and the J gene lost 4 bases, with 12 bases spanning the gap. This CDR3 region has 14 residues. CDR3 sequence reads: CASSFDSGFTEAFF. The CDR3 DNA sequence: TGTGCCAGCAGTTTTGACTCCGGGTTCACTGAAGCTTTCTTT.

This clonotype was seen more than once but under ten times. This chain joins TRBV20-1 and TRBJ2-7; no firm D call. Germline values: CDR1 DFQATT, CDR2 SNEGSKA (reference sequence). This CDR3 region has 11 residues. V shed 3 bases and J shed 6 bases, with 9 bases lying between them. Here the CDR3 reads CSARRLFEQYF. The DNA for the CDR3 is TGCAGTGCTAGGAGGCTCTTCGAGCAGTACTTC.

For this clonotype: This may stem from a read error, because a much larger clone lies one nucleotide away. The chain employs TRBV6-5 and TRBJ2-7; 8 positions agree with TRBD1. The CDR3 consists of 15 residues. Germline V gene data show CDR1 as MNHEY and CDR2 as SVGAGI. With 4 bases clipped from V and 5 bases from J, the junction kept 10 bases outside the gene matches. CDR3 loop: CASSSQGGVMDEQYF. In nucleotides, the CDR3 is TGTGCCAGCAGTTCACAGGGGGGCGTGATGGACGAGCAGTACTTC.

The rearrangement links TRBV20-1 to TRBJ2-5, with 8 bases aligning to TRBD2. The V gene's germline CDR1 is DFQATT and CDR2 SNEGSKA (reference sequence). V was pared by 0 bases and J by 5 bases, with 14 bases of the junction left unmatched. The CDR3 totals 17 residues. CDR3 DNA: TGCAGTGCTAGAGATTGGAGCGGGGGAACGATGGGTGAGACCCAGTACTTC. Residues: CSARDWSGGTMGETQYF.

The rearrangement links TRBV19 to TRBJ1-5; weak D call: TRBD1 (5 bases). The V end lost 1 base, the J end lost 5 bases, and 12 bases lay between the germline ends. Germline loops: CDR1 LNHDA, CDR2 SQIVND (reference sequence). The CDR3 loop spans 15 amino acids. The CDR3 loop reads CASSIGRTGYQPQHF. Here the CDR3 DNA reads TGTGCCAGTAGTATAGGGCGAACAGGCTATCAGCCCCAGCATTTT.

This clonotype appeared a few times. The CDR3: CASSGEATAYNEQFF. In nucleotides, the CDR3 is TGTGCCAGCAGCGGCGAGGCGACAGCATACAATGAGCAGTTCTTC. The chain recombines TRBV21-1 with TRBJ2-1; the table's D call TRBD1 went unverified against the DNA. TRBV21-1 is a pseudogene. This CDR3 is built from 15 residues.

Only a few counts were recorded for this clonotype. The chain couples TRBV6-1 to TRBJ2-2; the D gene is possibly TRBD2 (5 bases). The CDR3 consists of 15 residues. Trimming removed 5 bases at V and 2 bases at J, with 12 bases between. Germline V gene lookup returns CDR1 MNHNS and CDR2 SASEGT. CDR3 sequence reads: CASSRAGKNTGELFF. Here the CDR3 DNA reads TGTGCCAGCAGTAGGGCCGGGAAAAACACCGGGGAGCTGTTTTTT.

The genes are TRBV20-1 and TRBJ1-1, with TRBD1 as a possible D gene (5 bases). V lost 3 bases and J 7 bases, leaving 24 bases between the germline ends. Germline V gene sequence: CDR1 DFQATT, CDR2 SNEGSKA (reference sequence). CDR3 length: 16 amino acids. CDR3 coding DNA: TGCAGTGCTAGCATCTTAGGGGACGCCAAACTGGGTGAAGCTTTCTTT. The encoded protein is CSASILGDAKLGEAFF.

V and J are TRBV7-9 and TRBJ1-1; tentative D call: TRBD1 (5 bases). Per the germline V gene, CDR1 is SEHNR and CDR2 is FQNEAQ (reference sequence). Trimming stripped 0 bases from V and 1 base from J, with 15 bases between. The CDR3 extends over 17 amino acids. The CDR3 DNA is TGTGCCAGCAGCTTAGCGCTTCGGGGCACGAGGAACACTGAAGCTTTCTTT. It specifies CASSLALRGTRNTEAFF.

The chain couples TRBV11-1 to TRBJ2-1; 11 bases line up with TRBD2. The CDR3 extends over 18 amino acids. Germline CDR1 is SGHAT and CDR2 is FQDESV (reference sequence). The J segment lost 8 bases and the V segment lost 0 bases, leaving 12 bases of the junction unmatched. CDR3 nucleotides: TGTGCCAGCAGCTTAGCCCCTAAGACTAGCGGGATACGGTATGAGCAGTTCTTC. It yields the protein CASSLAPKTSGIRYEQFF.

There are many counts of this clonotype. This rearrangement joins TRBV12-3 or TRBV12-4 to TRBJ2-1, with TRBD2 matching over 13 bases. Germline trimming cut 5 bases from V and 4 bases from J; bases unmatched to any gene: 2. The CDR3 covers 15 residues. CDR3 nucleotides: TGTGCCAGCAGTGGACTAGCGGGGGCATACAATGAGCAGTTCTTC. Amino acid sequence: CASSGLAGAYNEQFF.

This clonotype was detected ten times or more. The chain recombines TRBV5-1 with TRBJ2-7; D is possibly TRBD2 (5 bases). Trimming cost V 4 bases and J 5 bases, with 13 bases left between them. The CDR3 extends over 13 amino acids. From germline, CDR1 is SGHRS and CDR2 YFSETQ. CDR3 sequence reads: CASSLGLQNEQYF. CDR3 in DNA: TGCGCCAGCAGCCTTGGACTTCAGAACGAGCAGTACTTC.